This is a list of T cell receptor beta chains from one sample in a study of cytomegalovirus exposure and HLA in healthy donors. TCRdb keeps only in-frame clones here, not all; method: immunoSEQ multiplex PCR. The sample table sets out fewer than 150,000 clones. The specimen was PBMCs. The receptors stem from a man aged 40-49 years in good health and CMV-seronegative. Each CDR3 is given with its conserved first and last residue. The order of the fields is V gene, D gene, J gene, CDR3 length, CDR3 DNA, CDR3 protein. The D gene is left open where the match is weak.

v_gene: TRBV11-1; d_gene: -; j_gene: TRBJ1-6; len: 14; CDR3nt: TGTGCCAGCAGCTTAGTACAGGGTGATTCACCCCTCCACTTT; CDR3aa: CASSLVQGDSPLHF
v_gene: TRBV18; d_gene: TRBD2; j_gene: TRBJ2-7; len: 18; CDR3nt: TGTGCCAGCTCGCGCTCTGGGGGTCTAGCGGAGCCAACCTACGAGCAGTACTTC; CDR3aa: CASSRSGGLAEPTYEQYF
v_gene: TRBV23-1; d_gene: TRBD1; j_gene: TRBJ1-5; len: 17; CDR3nt: TGCGCCAGCAGTCAATCTGGCCGGGACAGGAGCAATCAGCCCCAGCATTTT; CDR3aa: CASSQSGRDRSNQPQHF
v_gene: TRBV7-3; d_gene: TRBD1; j_gene: TRBJ1-1; len: 13; CDR3nt: TGTGCCAGCAGCTTAACGGGGGACAGTGAAGCTTTCTTT; CDR3aa: CASSLTGDSEAFF
v_gene: TRBV6-1; d_gene: -; j_gene: TRBJ1-2; len: 14; CDR3nt: TGTGCCAGCAGTGAAGGGACAGCTAACTATGGCTACACCTTC; CDR3aa: CASSEGTANYGYTF
v_gene: TRBV12-2; d_gene: -; j_gene: TRBJ1-5; len: 18; CDR3nt: TGTGCAAGTCGCACGGGACAGTTCGAGAAGAGGAGCAATCAGCCCCAGCATTTT; CDR3aa: CASRTGQFEKRSNQPQHF
v_gene: TRBV29-1; d_gene: -; j_gene: TRBJ1-1; len: 12; CDR3nt: TGCAGCGTCGGAGGGTCTTGGACTGAAGCTTTCTTT; CDR3aa: CSVGGSWTEAFF
v_gene: TRBV5-1; d_gene: TRBD1; j_gene: TRBJ1-6; len: 15; CDR3nt: TGCGCCAGCAGCTTGGCTACAGGGGTTAATTCACCCCTCCACTTT; CDR3aa: CASSLATGVNSPLHF
v_gene: TRBV29-1; d_gene: TRBD1; j_gene: TRBJ2-7; len: 13; CDR3nt: TGCAGCGTTCAGGACAGGTACTCCTACGAGCAGTACTTC; CDR3aa: CSVQDRYSYEQYF
v_gene: TRBV9; d_gene: TRBD1; j_gene: TRBJ1-1; len: 16; CDR3nt: TGTGCCAGCAGCGTAGCCGTGGGACAGACGAACACTGAAGCTTTCTTT; CDR3aa: CASSVAVGQTNTEAFF
v_gene: TRBV7-2; d_gene: -; j_gene: TRBJ1-2; len: 14; CDR3nt: TGTGCCAGCAGCTTATCCAGGGAAGACTATGGCTACACCTTC; CDR3aa: CASSLSREDYGYTF
v_gene: TRBV27; d_gene: TRBD2; j_gene: TRBJ2-1; len: 16; CDR3nt: TGTGCCAGCGTGCCCCTCTCTAGCGGGGGGGCCAATGAGCAGTTCTTC; CDR3aa: CASVPLSSGGANEQFF
v_gene: TRBV7-2; d_gene: -; j_gene: TRBJ2-7; len: 11; CDR3nt: TGTGCCAGCAGCACTCTCTACGAGCAGTACTTC; CDR3aa: CASSTLYEQYF
v_gene: TRBV7-3; d_gene: -; j_gene: TRBJ1-1; len: 16; CDR3nt: TGTGCCAGCAGCTTAACGCTAGACAGGATGAACACTGAAGCTTTCTTT; CDR3aa: CASSLTLDRMNTEAFF
v_gene: TRBV9; d_gene: -; j_gene: TRBJ1-3; len: 18; CDR3nt: TGTGCCAGCAGCGCATCCCGACTTAGGGAGGGGCGAGGAAACACCATATATTTT; CDR3aa: CASSASRLREGRGNTIYF
v_gene: TRBV5-1; d_gene: TRBD1; j_gene: TRBJ2-7; len: 14; CDR3nt: TGCGCCAGCAGCCAGACAGGGGACTCCTACGAGCAGTACTTC; CDR3aa: CASSQTGDSYEQYF
v_gene: TRBV12-5; d_gene: -; j_gene: TRBJ1-1; len: 11; CDR3nt: TGTGCTAGTGGCCGGGACTCCGAAGCTTTCTTT; CDR3aa: CASGRDSEAFF
v_gene: TRBV7-9; d_gene: TRBD1; j_gene: TRBJ2-6; len: 17; CDR3nt: TGTGCCAGCAGCGGGGACAGGGGATCTCCTGGGGCCAACGTCCTGACTTTC; CDR3aa: CASSGDRGSPGANVLTF
v_gene: TRBV7-2; d_gene: -; j_gene: TRBJ2-5; len: 14; CDR3nt: TGTGCCAGCAGCCCGGGGAGGAATCAAGAGACCCAGTACTTC; CDR3aa: CASSPGRNQETQYF
v_gene: TRBV5-8; d_gene: TRBD1; j_gene: TRBJ1-4; len: 17; CDR3nt: TGTGCCAGCAGCTTGGGGGACAGGGAACCAACTAATGAAAAACTGTTTTTT; CDR3aa: CASSLGDREPTNEKLFF
v_gene: TRBV4-3; d_gene: TRBD1; j_gene: TRBJ2-7; len: 14; CDR3nt: TGCGCCAGCAGCCAAGATTTGACAGGGTGGGAGCAGTACTTC; CDR3aa: CASSQDLTGWEQYF
v_gene: TRBV6-1; d_gene: TRBD1; j_gene: TRBJ2-7; len: 14; CDR3nt: TGTGCCAGCACCTGGACAGGGGGGATGAACGAGCAGTACTTC; CDR3aa: CASTWTGGMNEQYF
v_gene: TRBV9; d_gene: TRBD2; j_gene: TRBJ2-5; len: 18; CDR3nt: TGTGCCAGCAGTCTCGGACTAGCGGGGGGGCAGGACCAAGAGACCCAGTACTTC; CDR3aa: CASSLGLAGGQDQETQYF
v_gene: TRBV12-5; d_gene: -; j_gene: TRBJ2-7; len: 17; CDR3nt: TGTGCTAGTGGTTCCTTTGTGGGCCCCCGGTTCCCCTACGAGCAGTACTTC; CDR3aa: CASGSFVGPRFPYEQYF
v_gene: TRBV5-6; d_gene: -; j_gene: TRBJ2-7; len: 14; CDR3nt: TGTGCCAGCAGGTACCGGGACAACCACTACGAGCAGTACTTC; CDR3aa: CASRYRDNHYEQYF
v_gene: TRBV11-2; d_gene: -; j_gene: TRBJ2-5; len: 11; CDR3nt: TGTGCCAGCAGCCAACGGACAGAGAGTCACTTC; CDR3aa: CASSQRTESHF
v_gene: TRBV4-2; d_gene: TRBD1; j_gene: TRBJ2-7; len: 20; CDR3nt: TGTGCCAGCAGCCAAGACCTGGCGGGTCTTGGACAGGGTGGCTTTTACGAGCAGTACTTC; CDR3aa: CASSQDLAGLGQGGFYEQYF
v_gene: TRBV19; d_gene: TRBD2; j_gene: TRBJ2-7; len: 16; CDR3nt: TGTGCCAGTAGTCCGAGACTAGCGGGGTCGTCCTACGAGCAGTACTTC; CDR3aa: CASSPRLAGSSYEQYF
v_gene: TRBV5-1; d_gene: -; j_gene: TRBJ2-7; len: 14; CDR3nt: TGCGCCAGCAGCCGTTCGGACAGCTCCTACGAGCAGTACTTC; CDR3aa: CASSRSDSSYEQYF
v_gene: TRBV7-3; d_gene: TRBD1; j_gene: TRBJ2-5; len: 15; CDR3nt: TGTGCCAGCAGCCCGCAGACAGGGGGCAAAGAGACCCAGTACTTC; CDR3aa: CASSPQTGGKETQYF
v_gene: TRBV5-1; d_gene: -; j_gene: TRBJ2-1; len: 15; CDR3nt: TGCGCCAGCAGGGGGACATCGAGCTCCTACAATGAGCAGTTCTTC; CDR3aa: CASRGTSSSYNEQFF
v_gene: TRBV6-4; d_gene: -; j_gene: TRBJ2-3; len: 15; CDR3nt: TGTGCCAGCTCACCCGTAGCTGCTTTCACAGATACGCAGTATTTT; CDR3aa: CASSPVAAFTDTQYF